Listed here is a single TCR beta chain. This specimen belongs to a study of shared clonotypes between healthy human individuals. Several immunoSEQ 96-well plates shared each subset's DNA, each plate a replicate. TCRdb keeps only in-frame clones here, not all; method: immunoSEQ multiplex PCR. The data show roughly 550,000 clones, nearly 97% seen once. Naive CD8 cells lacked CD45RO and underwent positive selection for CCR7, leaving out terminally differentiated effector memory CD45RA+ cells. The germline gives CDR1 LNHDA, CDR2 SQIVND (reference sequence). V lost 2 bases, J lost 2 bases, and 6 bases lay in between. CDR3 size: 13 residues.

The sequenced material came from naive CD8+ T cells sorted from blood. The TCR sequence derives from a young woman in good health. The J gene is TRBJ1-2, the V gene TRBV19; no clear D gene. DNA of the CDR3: TGTGCCAGTAGTATATCCCGAAACTATGGCTACACCTTC. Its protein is CASSISRNYGYTF.